This TCR beta chain comes out of a study of spatial heterogeneity in lung cancer. Time point denoted: sample taken at primary tumor resection. Researchers sequenced whole RNA taken from tumor, nontumor lung or frozen PBMC without sorting. Losses at the gene ends were 6 bases for V and 4 bases for J; bases not matched to a gene: 10. The CDR3 length is 15 residues. Germline-derived CDR1 and CDR2 are SQVTM and ANQGSEA. This clonotype was detected ten times or more. TCRdb redid the calling of the 5' RACE reads with MiXCR, one entry per CDR3 protein. The sample records around 40,000 distinct CDR3 sequences, around 5.8% being singletons.

This receptor was obtained from a male donor with early-stage non-small cell lung cancer. V usage is TRBV29-1 and J usage is TRBJ1-1, with TRBD1 matching 11 bases. Sample: PBMCs, taken at surgery. CDR3 nucleotide sequence: TGCAGCGTCCAAGGACAGGGGGCGTCTAGCACTGAAGCTTTCTTT. Protein product: CSVQGQGASSTEAFF.